The T cell receptor beta chain described here comes from a study of blood T cells in healthy people across ages. This clonotype turned up a few times. The trim removed 5 bases at V and 3 bases at J, leaving 5 bases unmatched. The CDR3 spans 16 residues. The germline V gene encodes CDR1 KGHDR and CDR2 SFDVKD. Individuals who donated were healthy Caucasians from Russia aged about 6 to 90. Extractions gave at least 5.5 micrograms of total RNA per sample. Together with a sample-barcoded 5' primer, a J-beta primer mix was included in a second PCR lasting about 7 to 12 cycles. TCRdb fed the 5' RACE reads into MiXCR, producing one record per CDR3 protein. The sample holds roughly 1.5 million distinct CDR3 sequences, less than 45% seen once.

This clonotype originated in a woman aged 18 to 35 in good health. The chain combines TRBV24-1 with TRBJ2-1, with 11 bases that match TRBD2. Source material: blood. CDR3 DNA: TGTGCCACCAGTGGTAGCGGGAGGGACGGCTACAATGAGCAGTTCTTC. Translating gives CATSGSGRDGYNEQFF.